This TCR beta chain is from a study of regulatory T cells in long-lasting Graves disease. Study summary: Over 5 years on antithyroid drugs plus positive TSH receptor antibodies marked Graves' disease as persistent.

Described time point: persistent/refractory GD, antithyroid drugs over 5 years with positive TRAb. PBMCs provided the RNA from which the TCR library was made. From an endocrinology department in Xi'an, China, came the patients. This clonotype was seen many times. Its cognate antigen is unknown. The CDR3 runs to 15 residues. The V segment lost 4 bases and the J segment 12 bases; nucleotides outside the gene matches: 16. Germline V gene lookup returns CDR1 SNHLY and CDR2 FYNNEI. General observations from the study: Among samples with persistent disease, TRBV28, TRBJ1-2 and TRBJ2-5 were favored. Thyroid tissue went unstudied; only peripheral blood was examined.

Building the TCR beta libraries relied on iRepertoire HTBI primers, and CDR3 regions underwent Arm-PCR. One entry per CDR3 protein, called by TCRdb with MiXCR from the multiplex PCR reads. Of hundreds of thousands of distinct CDR3 sequences listed, about a fifth are singletons. This clonotype was obtained from a female donor with Graves disease. The rearrangement links TRBV2 to TRBJ1-1; 8 bases are shared with TRBD1. Sequences were derived from peripheral blood mononuclear cells (PBMCs), sampled when the disease was refractory, from a patient treated with antithyroid drugs. CDR3 loop: CASSGQGAEHGKSFF. In DNA form, the CDR3 reads TGTGCCAGCAGTGGTCAGGGGGCGGAACATGGAAAGTCTTTCTTT.